This TCR beta chain was retrieved from a study of cytomegalovirus exposure and HLA in healthy donors. PCR involved 60 Vbeta and 13 Jbeta primers. Here immunoSEQ multiplex PCR was the method, and the copy in TCRdb shows in-frame clones only, minus some. Among 45,000 to 65,000 clones listed, 70% to 85% were seen once. The count of this clone is one. Its matching antigen is unknown. The CDR3 is 13 residues long. Germline CDR1 is SEHNR and CDR2 is FQNEAQ (reference sequence). After removal of 4 bases from V and 7 bases from J, the junction contained 1 base not matched to a gene. Findings of the study overall: Rare TCR sequences predominated, though certain public TCRs were found in many donors. High sensitivity and specificity were reportedly achieved when the classifier diagnosed cytomegalovirus status. Earlier findings revealed that most TCR beta V segments proved productive either about 87% or about 30% of the time.

The sample was PBMCs. The receptor was derived from a woman between 50 and 59 years old in good health and CMV-seropositive. This chain links TRBV7-9 with TRBJ2-1; TRBD1 agrees at 10 bases. CDR3 sequence: CASSWTGGNEQFF. The CDR3 nucleotides are TGTGCCAGCAGCTGGACAGGGGGGAATGAGCAGTTCTTC.